Included here is one T cell receptor beta chain sequence, with context. Its cognate antigen has yet to be identified. No base quality values were provided; no much bigger clone lies one nucleotide off. The same CDR3 can be traced to other DNA sequences in this sample. The cohort was made up of 500 to 800 healthy bone marrow donors. Cohort members were all nominally healthy when sampled, although unrecorded immune exposures were likely present. The donor tested CMV seronegative and was one of the 352 seronegative cohort members. A peripheral blood sample was collected from each donor, and TCR beta sequencing was performed on peripheral blood mononuclear cells. Genomic DNA extraction from the blood cell samples was performed with the Qiagen DNeasy Blood Extraction Kit. The data belong to a study of cytomegalovirus exposure and HLA in healthy donors (dated by TCRdb to the late 2010s). Concerning the study at large: An earlier analysis of 587 of the donors reported roughly 300 Gb of sequence data and 117 million unique TCR beta sequences obtained from approximately 180 million T cells. Approximately 310 gigabases of sequencing data and tens of millions of unique TCR sequences were included in an early release covering about 600 HLA-typed donors. Of the 398 genotyped donors, over 65% fell in the genetic ancestry cluster associated with self-reported Caucasian donors. The study aimed to test whether signatures of past pathogen exposure could be identified by cataloging public T cell receptors. Using immunosequencing, the study profiled T cell repertoires from about 620 subjects and related those repertoires to cytomegalovirus serostatus. A separate validation cohort of 100 to 150 different subjects was used in addition to the roughly 640-subject first cohort. To predict cytomegalovirus infection status, the study combined high-throughput TCR immunosequencing, statistical association of individual TCRs with disease status, and machine learning. To study patterns of TCR occurrence, a later analysis re-analyzed previously published TCR beta repertoires from 666 donors and added high-resolution HLA genotyping. Rather than using new phenotypic data, the later analysis identified candidate immune exposures from TCR beta sequences and from how often those sequences occurred across donors. To decide whether each TCR beta V gene segment behaved as functional or pseudogenic, an earlier analysis of approximately 600 of the donors relied on high-throughput TCR beta sequencing. Donor age, sex, ethnicity and CMV serostatus were compiled together with the repertoire data. A later genetic analysis used genome-wide SNP genotypes for about 60% of the roughly 700 donors, treating that subset as a discovery cohort. All discovery cohort repertoires had been generated on a single sequencing platform. Both class I and class II loci were covered by HLA typing, at four-digit resolution. Typing coverage differed by locus: A, B, C, DRB1 and DQB1 were typed in about 629-640 donors, DQA1 in roughly 500, DPA1 in around 580, and DPB1 in 400 to 490. About five DR-DQ haplotypes were handled as single units for association and clustering, since linkage in the cohort was strong. Among about 400 genotyped donors of the cohort, an average of around 250,000 unique TCR beta nucleotide sequences was sequenced per donor, of which 15% to 20% were non-productive. Findings and caveats that apply to the study as a whole: Sequencing depth was assumed to be roughly uniform across donors in the presence/absence analyses, though that assumption may not hold. Because counts were too low, under 20 rarely observed V segments, including chromosome 9 orphons, were left out of the earlier analysis of some 640 of the donors. Some IMGT-functional V segments, including TRBV6-2 and TRBV6-3, could not be told apart with the 87-base-pair reads, so those segments were excluded. Several of the top co-occurrence clusters appeared to be linked to parvovirus B19, influenza, CMV and Epstein-Barr virus, according to a later analysis. In a later genetic analysis, a missense DCLRE1C variant was associated with V-gene and J-gene trimming of TCR beta chains, and the association was replicated in an independent cohort. While some public TCRs were present in many individuals, most TCR sequences turned up only very rarely across donors. Cytomegalovirus status was reported to be diagnosed by the classifier with high specificity and sensitivity in both the original and validation cohorts. According to the authors, the approach could potentially be generalized to other disease states and immunological phenotypes. The cohort was sequenced for TCR beta chains only, and without alpha or paired-chain data the features that could be detected were limited. Specific HLA alleles were associated with 15,000 to 20,000 TCR beta sequences at a false discovery rate of 0.05 in a later analysis. When HLA alleles, especially DR and DQ, strongly co-occurred, TCR associations were difficult to assign to individual alleles. The only immune exposure information available for the cohort was CMV serostatus. Correlated functional status among segregating V segments might reflect linkage disequilibrium, but an unknown experimental factor could not be ruled out. Broadly in line with IMGT annotations, most TCR beta V segments showed up in productive rearrangements about 90% or about 30% of the time in an earlier analysis of roughly 590 of the donors. A further reported finding was that TCR beta sequences accurately predicted the HLA-A and HLA-B alleles for most subjects in the first cohort. Compared with equally common non-associated chains, HLA-associated TCR beta chains in a later analysis were more clonally expanded and had lower generation probabilities. According to a later genetic analysis, donors in an Asian-associated ancestry cluster had fewer N-insertions in productive TCRs than the roughly 700-donor mean. In vitro tests confirmed that three of the cytomegalovirus-associated TCR beta chains recognize cytomegalovirus antigens. The study gave a list of 150 to 200 TCR beta chains associated with cytomegalovirus. A cluster of highly shared sequence variants was judged likely to be a technical artifact of the sequencing pipeline. Most CMV-associated TCR beta chains appeared to be HLA-restricted in a later analysis, and the HLA associations seemed to be driven largely by CMV exposure. HLA typing was unavailable for some donors at each locus, so association tests used only the typed subset. In a later analysis, the rate of TCR association differed among HLA loci, with DRB1 alleles having the most associated TCRs and HLA-C alleles having the fewest.

The CDR3 contains 15 residues, cysteine and phenylalanine counted. Only the CDR3 DNA is retained, 45 bases long and in frame from the first base. CDR1 and CDR2 were assigned from the germline V gene as MNHNS and SASEGT. The germline ends are 12 bases apart after V is trimmed by 6 bases and J by 0 bases. Libraries were built with the immunoSEQ multiplex PCR assay. The multiplex PCR relied on a mix of 60 forward primers for TCR Vbeta segments and 13 reverse primers for TCR Jbeta segments. The CDR3 region of rearranged TCR beta genes was amplified from genomic DNA by a multiplex PCR assay. Amplified TCR beta libraries were sequenced as 87-base-pair reads on the Illumina HiSeq System. In the authors' own workflow: In a later analysis, tens of millions of unique TCR beta chains were counted across the roughly 670 repertoires, and approximately 11 million of these chains were shared by at least two donors. Raw reads were error-corrected and collapsed into unique sequences with a nearest-neighbor algorithm that merged closely related sequences to remove PCR and sequencing errors. CDR3 sequences were aligned to IMGT reference sequences to assign V, D and J gene segments. For a sequence to be retained, a match of at least six nucleotides to both a V gene segment and a J gene segment was required. Rearrangements were called productive when the CDR3 lacked stop codons and stayed in frame with V and J; all others were non-productive. Following IMGT convention, CDR3 was defined as the stretch from the second conserved V-encoded cysteine up to the conserved J-encoded phenylalanine. The earlier analysis of more than 450 of the donors excluded sequences that lacked an unambiguous match to a single V gene segment. In an earlier analysis of roughly 500 of the donors, V segments were called functional above 56.7% productive rearrangements and were called segregating when the between-donor standard deviation exceeded 5%. A statistical classification framework was built for diagnosing cytomegalovirus status from the catalog of TCR beta chain sequences. In a later analysis, V and J genes were assigned by comparing TCR nucleotide sequences against IMGT/GENE-DB human TR gene sequences. In a later analysis, CDR3 sequences and most-parsimonious VDJ recombination scenarios were assigned using the TCRdist pipeline. In a later analysis, each TCR beta chain was defined by its CDR3 amino acid sequence together with its V-gene family, and reads without a unique V-gene family were excluded. To address suspected cross-contamination and a sequencing artifact, a later analysis removed 592 highly shared, low-generation-probability nucleotide sequences. In a later analysis, a clonal expansion index for each public chain was calculated from normalized within-repertoire ranks of inferred template counts. Generation probabilities in a later analysis came from a VDJ recombination model fitted to out-of-frame rearrangements, and those results were checked against IGoR. In a later analysis, TCR-TCR, TCR-HLA and TCR-CMV co-occurrence was scored with hypergeometric tests, and a repertoire-size bias correction was applied to TCR pairs. False discovery rates were estimated in a later analysis by permuting HLA or CMV assignments 20 times. A later analysis grouped co-occurring TCRs with DBSCAN, adding TCRdist sequence similarity when clustering within HLA-allele-positive subsets. Repertoires with fewer than 30,000 or more than 120,000 public chains, plus five repertoires with anomalous nucleotide sharing, were excluded from co-occurrence clustering. The table comes from immuneACCESS by way of TCRdb, which keeps in-frame sequences with V and J called. Part of the clones is missing from these tables; in studies checked, under half for an unresolved V gene and the rest for unknown reasons. V and J calls and clone size are given by that table; D and trimming were obtained from the DNA. In this sample the table shows some 130,000 clones, about 80% of which occur a single time. The top ten constitute about 2.5% of the sample.

This receptor was obtained from a boy between 2 and 10 years old in good health and CMV-seronegative. The chain links TRBV6-1 with TRBJ2-1, and the D gene may be TRBD1, 6 bases matching. Sequencing input: PBMCs. The nucleotide sequence is TGTGCCAGCAGCGTTACAGGGAACTCCTACAATGAGCAGTTCTTC. This yields the protein CASSVTGNSYNEQFF.